The sequence of this T cell receptor beta chain was determined in a study of identical twins. Broader study findings: Findings depended on cross-sectional statistics rather than tracking the same donors. Within cord blood, abundant beta clonotypes carried fewer insertions, but memory repertoires showed no such trend.

Notes on this clonotype: Its cognate antigen is unknown.

The ends lost 1 base at V and 7 bases at J; junction bases unmatched: 4. This CDR3 spans 14 amino acids. Germline CDR1 is MGHRA and CDR2 is YSYEKL. A template switching step contributed a universal primer site, while unique molecular identifiers were present in the cDNA. TCRdb analysed the 5' RACE reads with MiXCR anew, one entry per CDR3 protein. The table includes 1.5 million to 2 million distinct CDR3 sequences, around 29% detected once. The V call is TRBV4-1, the J call TRBJ2-7; 10 nucleotides line up with TRBD2. The sequenced sample consisted of cord blood. The TCR comes from a newborn girl in good health. The CDR3 sequence: CASSQGLLAGEQYF. The CDR3 DNA reads TGCGCCAGCAGCCAAGGTTTACTAGCGGGGGAGCAGTACTTC.